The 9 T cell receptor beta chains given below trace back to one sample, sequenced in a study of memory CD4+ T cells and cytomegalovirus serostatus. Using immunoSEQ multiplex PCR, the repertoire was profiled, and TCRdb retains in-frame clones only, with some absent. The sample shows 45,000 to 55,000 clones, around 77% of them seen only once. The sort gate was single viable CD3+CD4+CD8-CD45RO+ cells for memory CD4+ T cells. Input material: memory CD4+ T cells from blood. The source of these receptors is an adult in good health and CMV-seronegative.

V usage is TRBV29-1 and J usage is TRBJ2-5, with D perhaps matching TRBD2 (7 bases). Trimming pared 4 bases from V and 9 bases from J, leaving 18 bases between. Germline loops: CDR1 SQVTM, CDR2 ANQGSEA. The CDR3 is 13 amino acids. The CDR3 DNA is TGCAGCGTTGGACAGGAGGGGAGGGAGGCCCAGTACTTC. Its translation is CSVGQEGREAQYF.

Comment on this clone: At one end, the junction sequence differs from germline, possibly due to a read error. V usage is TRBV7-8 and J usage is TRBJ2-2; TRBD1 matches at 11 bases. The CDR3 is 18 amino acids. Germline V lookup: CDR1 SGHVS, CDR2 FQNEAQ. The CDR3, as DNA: TGTGCCAGCAGCCCCCCACCCGGACAGGGGGCGAAGACCGGGGAGCTGTTTTTT. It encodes CASSPPPGQGAKTGELFF.

CDR3 nucleotide sequence: TGTGCCAGCAGCGCTACGGGACACAGCTATGGCTACACCTTC. Residues: CASSATGHSYGYTF. This rearrangement joins TRBV7-2 to TRBJ1-2; perhaps TRBD1 as D (6 bases). The CDR3 runs 14 residues. Germline assignment: CDR1 SGHTA and CDR2 FQGNSA. V dropped 5 bases and J dropped 4 bases, with 14 bases sitting between them.

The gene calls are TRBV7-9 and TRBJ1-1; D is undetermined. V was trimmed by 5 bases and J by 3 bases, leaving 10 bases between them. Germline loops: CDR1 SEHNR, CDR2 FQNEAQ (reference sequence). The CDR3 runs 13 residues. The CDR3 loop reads CASSQLVYTEAFF. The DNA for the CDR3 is TGTGCCAGCAGCCAGTTAGTGTACACTGAAGCTTTCTTT. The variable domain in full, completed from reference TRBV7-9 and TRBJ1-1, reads DTGVSQNPRHKITKRGQNVTFRCDPISEHNRLYWYRQTLGQGPEFLTYFQNEAQLEKSRLLSDRFSAERPKGSFSTLEIQRTEQGDSAMYLCASSQLVYTEAFFGQGTRLTVV.

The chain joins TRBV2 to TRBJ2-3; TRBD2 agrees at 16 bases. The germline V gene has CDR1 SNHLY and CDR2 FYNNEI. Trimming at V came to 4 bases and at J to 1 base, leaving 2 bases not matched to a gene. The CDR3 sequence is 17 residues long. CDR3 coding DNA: TGTGCCAGCAGTGCTGGGACTAGCGGGAGGGGCACAGATACGCAGTATTTT. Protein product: CASSAGTSGRGTDTQYF.

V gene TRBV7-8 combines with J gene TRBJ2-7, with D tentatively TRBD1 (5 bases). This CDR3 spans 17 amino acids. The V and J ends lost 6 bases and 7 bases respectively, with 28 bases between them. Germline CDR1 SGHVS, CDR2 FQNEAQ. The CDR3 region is CASSPWVVGADPREQYF. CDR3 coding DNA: TGTGCCAGCAGTCCATGGGTGGTAGGGGCAGACCCCCGGGAGCAGTACTTC.

CDR3 nucleotide sequence: TGTGCCAGCCTTTCAGTTAGCTCTGGGGCCAACGTCCTGACTTTC. Protein: CASLSVSSGANVLTF. The chain uses TRBV19 and TRBJ2-6, with D unclear. V gave up 9 bases and J gave up 0 bases, with 12 bases separating them. The CDR3 has 15 residues. Per germline, CDR1 LNHDA and CDR2 SQIVND (reference sequence).

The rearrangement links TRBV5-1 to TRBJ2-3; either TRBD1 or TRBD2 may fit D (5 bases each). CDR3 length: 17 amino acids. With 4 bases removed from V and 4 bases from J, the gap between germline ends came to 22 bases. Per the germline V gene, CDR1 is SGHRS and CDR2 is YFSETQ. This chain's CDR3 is CASSQGVISPEADTQYF. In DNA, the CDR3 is TGCGCCAGCAGCCAGGGAGTTATTAGCCCAGAGGCAGATACGCAGTATTTT.

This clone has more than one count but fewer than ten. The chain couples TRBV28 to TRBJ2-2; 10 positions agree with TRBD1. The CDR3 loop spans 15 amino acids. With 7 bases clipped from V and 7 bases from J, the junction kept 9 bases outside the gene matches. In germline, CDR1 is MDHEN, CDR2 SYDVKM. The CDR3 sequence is CASTKRQGALGELFF. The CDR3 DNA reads TGTGCCAGCACCAAGAGACAGGGGGCGCTCGGGGAGCTGTTTTTT.